These 23 T cell receptor beta chains originate from one sample sequenced in a study of neurological immune-mediated disorders. Via MiXCR, TCRdb re-called the 5' RACE reads, giving one row per CDR3 protein. Counted here are some 61,000 distinct CDR3 sequences, 3.5% to 5% occurring once; the ten biggest clones make up 1% to 1.5%. Material: PBMCs. These receptors originate from a young man with multiple sclerosis.

At least ten counts were recorded for this clonotype. The rearrangement links TRBV5-1 to TRBJ2-3; 9 bases agree with TRBD1. Losses at the gene ends were 4 bases for V and 4 bases for J; bases not matched to a gene: 10. The CDR3 extends over 16 amino acids. Germline CDR1 is SGHRS and CDR2 is YFSETQ. CDR3 in DNA: TGCGCCAGCAGCACCGGTCGGACAGGGGAACCAGATACGCAGTATTTT. Translation gives CASSTGRTGEPDTQYF.

This clonotype was observed at least ten times. The V call is TRBV20-1, the J call TRBJ1-4; D uncertain. V was clipped by 0 bases and J by 3 bases, with 11 bases between them. The germline V gene has CDR1 DFQATT and CDR2 SNEGSKA (reference sequence). The CDR3 is 15 amino acids. The CDR3 here is CSARDLSWSNEKLFF. As DNA, the CDR3 is TGCAGTGCTAGAGATCTTTCCTGGTCTAATGAAAAACTGTTTTTT.

The table lists this clonotype with many counts. V gene TRBV20-1 combines with J gene TRBJ1-1; 8 bases fit TRBD1. V trimming: 4 bases; J trimming: 0 bases; junction bases outside the gene matches: 7. The CDR3 consists of 15 residues. The V gene's germline CDR1 is DFQATT and CDR2 SNEGSKA (reference sequence). CDR3 sequence (DNA): TGCAGTGCTATGACAGGGGATAACATGAACACTGAAGCTTTCTTT. This sequence encodes CSAMTGDNMNTEAFF.

This clonotype was observed at least ten times. The V call is TRBV16, the J call TRBJ1-1, with 8 bases aligning to TRBD1. J was trimmed by 3 bases and V by 1 base; bases with no gene match: 10. CDR3 length: 17 amino acids. The germline CDR1 and CDR2 sequences are KGHSY and FQNENV. This CDR3 reads CASSQYPHFRGHTEAFF. The DNA of the CDR3 is TGTGCCAGCAGCCAATACCCTCACTTCAGGGGGCACACTGAAGCTTTCTTT.

This clonotype has ten or more counts. This sequence joins TRBV12-3 or TRBV12-4 and TRBJ2-5; maybe TRBD2 (6 bases). The CDR3 is 14 amino acids. V lost 3 bases and J lost 2, with 10 bases in between. This CDR3 is CASSFLANQETQYF. CDR3 DNA sequence: TGTGCCAGCAGTTTTCTAGCGAATCAAGAGACCCAGTACTTC.

This clonotype occurred many times. CDR3 in amino acids: CASSFRQGTEQYF. CDR3 coding DNA: TGTGCCAGCAGTTTTAGGCAGGGGACGGAGCAGTACTTC. The V and J genes are TRBV12-3 or TRBV12-4 and TRBJ2-7, with D possibly being TRBD1 (6 bases). With 3 bases removed from V and 7 bases from J, the gap between germline ends came to 13 bases. This CDR3 region has 13 residues.

To note about this clonotype: A junction boundary mismatches the germline segment, possibly from a read error. J is TRBJ1-5 and V is TRBV19; a weak D match, TRBD1 (6 bases). Germline V CDR1 and CDR2: LNHDA, SQIVND (reference sequence). The CDR3 has 14 amino acids. This CDR3 is CASSIHRANQPQNF. Here the CDR3 DNA reads TGTGCCAGTAGTATACACAGGGCAAATCAGCCCCAGAATTTT.

This rearrangement joins TRBV5-1 to TRBJ2-3; 7 positions match TRBD2. The CDR3 is 14 residues long. Germline V lookup: CDR1 SGHRS, CDR2 YFSETQ. V lost 9 bases, J lost 0 bases, and 7 bases stayed unmatched. This CDR3 is CATALAASTDTQYF. The CDR3, as DNA: TGCGCCACTGCCCTAGCGGCTAGCACAGATACGCAGTATTTT.

This clonotype was recorded many times. The V call is TRBV5-6, the J call TRBJ2-2, with 7 bases identical to TRBD1. Germline assignment: CDR1 SGHDT and CDR2 YYEEEE. J lost 7 bases, V lost 0 bases, and 9 bases had no gene match. This CDR3 region has 16 residues. Here the CDR3 reads CASSLAGRGQDGELFF. CDR3 sequence (DNA): TGTGCCAGCAGCTTGGCTGGTAGGGGGCAAGACGGGGAGCTGTTTTTT.

As concerns this clonotype: A much bigger clone sits one base away, suggesting this may be a read error. Because it lacks the conserved phenylalanine or tryptophan at the end, this CDR3 is likely a read error. CDR3 DNA sequence: TGCAGCGCCTTACAGGTGAAAGAGCAGTACTTA. It translates to CSALQVKEQYL. The J gene is TRBJ2-7, the V gene TRBV20-1, with a weak D call TRBD1 (5 bases). Germline assignment: CDR1 DFQATT and CDR2 SNEGSKA (reference sequence). The CDR3 is 11 residues long.

The sample holds many counts of this clonotype. V and J are TRBV6-8 and TRBJ2-2; 8 nucleotides align to TRBD1. The trim removed 6 bases at V and 5 bases at J, leaving 11 bases unmatched. Germline V lookup: CDR1 MNHGY, CDR2 SAAAGT. The CDR3 has 16 residues. CDR3 bases: TGTGCCAGCAGGGCGCGGGACAGGAAAGTTACCGGGGAGCTGTTTTTT. This translates into CASRARDRKVTGELFF.

This clonotype was counted many times. The CDR3 here is CASSSAGYSTDTQYF. In DNA, the CDR3 is TGTGCCAGCAGCTCAGCAGGCTACAGCACAGATACGCAGTATTTT. The J gene is TRBJ2-3, the V gene TRBV7-8; no definite D call. V was trimmed by 4 bases and J by 0 bases, leaving 11 bases between them. CDR3 length: 15 residues. Germline lookup yields CDR1 SGHVS and CDR2 FQNEAQ.

This clonotype has ten or more counts. The chain recombines TRBV5-1 with TRBJ1-1, with D maybe TRBD1 (5 bases). The V end was cut by 0 bases, the J end by 2 bases, with 11 bases between. Germline V lookup: CDR1 SGHRS, CDR2 YFSETQ. The CDR3 totals 15 residues. In DNA, the CDR3 is TGCGCCAGCAGCTTGGAACGGGGGGAAAACACTGAAGCTTTCTTT. This gives the protein CASSLERGENTEAFF.

This clonotype was counted ten times or more. This sequence joins TRBV14 and TRBJ2-6, with no clear D. Germline lookup yields CDR1 SGHDN and CDR2 FVKESK. CDR3 size: 15 residues. Trimming cost V 4 bases and J 0 bases, with 7 bases left between them. The CDR3 loop is CASSPRSSGANVLTF. CDR3 DNA sequence: TGTGCCAGCAGCCCGAGGAGCTCTGGGGCCAACGTCCTGACTTTC.

This clonotype was seen a handful of times. V and J are TRBV2 and TRBJ2-5, with TRBD2 matching 7 bases. Trimming at V came to 1 base and at J to 3 bases, leaving 2 bases not matched to a gene. CDR1 and CDR2 (germline): SNHLY, FYNNEI. CDR3 length equals 14 residues. CDR3 DNA sequence: TGTGCCAGCAGTGAAGGGCTAGCGGAAGAGACCCAGTACTTC. It specifies CASSEGLAEETQYF.

This clonotype was seen repeatedly, ten times or more. This chain connects TRBV20-1 to TRBJ1-1, with D tentatively TRBD1 (6 bases). CDR3 size: 14 residues. Trimming left V 6 bases short and J 1 base short, with 15 bases between. Germline V CDR1 and CDR2: DFQATT, SNEGSKA (reference sequence). The CDR3 region has the DNA TGCAGTGCCACCGCGGGGGGCGGGAACACTGAAGCTTTCTTT. As protein: CSATAGGGNTEAFF.

In this sample, this clonotype turned up many times. The rearrangement uses TRBV11-2 and TRBJ2-3, with TRBD2 as a possible D gene (5 bases). The V end was cut by 0 bases, the J end by 1 base, with 20 bases between. The CDR3 runs 19 residues. Germline CDR1 is SGHAT and CDR2 is FQNNGV. This chain's CDR3 is CASSLERSGGFRGTDTQYF. The CDR3 DNA reads as TGTGCCAGCAGCTTAGAGAGGAGCGGTGGGTTTCGTGGCACAGATACGCAGTATTTT.

In its sample, this clonotype was seen many times. V and J are TRBV5-1 and TRBJ2-3; 8 nucleotides match TRBD2. The junction had 2 bases not matched to a gene; V was cut back by 1 base and J by 4 bases. The CDR3 is 14 amino acids. Germline V gene sequence: CDR1 SGHRS, CDR2 YFSETQ. CDR3 region: CASSLTSGADTQYF. CDR3 nucleotides: TGCGCCAGCAGCTTGACTAGCGGTGCAGATACGCAGTATTTT.

This clonotype has at least ten counts. The V and J genes are TRBV5-1 and TRBJ1-3, with 7 bases aligning to TRBD1. V was clipped by 5 bases and J by 0 bases; unmatched bases: 2. The CDR3 is 14 amino acids. Per the germline V gene, CDR1 is SGHRS and CDR2 is YFSETQ. As DNA, the CDR3 is TGCGCCAGCAGGTCAGGGGGCTCTGGAAACACCATATATTTT. The encoded protein is CASRSGGSGNTIYF.

The sample holds many counts of this clonotype. This chain uses TRBV4-2 with TRBJ2-3; no firm D call. With 0 bases removed from V and 8 bases from J, the gap between germline ends came to 9 bases. This CDR3 has 13 residues. Per germline, CDR1 LGHNA and CDR2 YNFKEQ. The CDR3 protein is CASSQDRESTQYF. CDR3 bases: TGTGCCAGCAGCCAAGATAGAGAGTCTACGCAGTATTTT.

This clonotype has a count of ten or more. The chain carries TRBV6-2 or TRBV6-3 and TRBJ2-5; the D is unclear. The germline V and J ends were trimmed by 6 bases and 4 bases, with 6 bases remaining between them. Germline assignment: CDR1 MNHEY and CDR2 SVGEGT. The CDR3 extends over 11 amino acids. For the CDR3, the DNA is TGTGCCAGCAGGACGGGAGAGACCCAGTACTTC. Translated, it gives CASRTGETQYF.

This clonotype has a count of ten or more. V and J are TRBV27 and TRBJ1-2; D may be TRBD1 (6 bases). CDR1 and CDR2 from the germline V gene are MNHEY and SMNVEV (reference sequence). The V and J ends lost 6 bases and 5 bases respectively, with 16 bases between them. This CDR3 spans 14 amino acids. The CDR3 DNA reads as TGTGCCAGCAGCCCTGCAGGGGAAGGGTATGGCTACACCTTC. It specifies CASSPAGEGYGYTF.

This clonotype was detected ten times or more. The genes are TRBV3-1 and TRBJ1-4; perhaps TRBD1 as D (5 bases). From germline, CDR1 is LGHDT and CDR2 YNNKEL (reference sequence). CDR3 length equals 15 residues. V lost 4 bases to trimming and J lost 4 bases, with 13 bases between them. CDR3 amino acids: CASSPWTSINEKLFF. CDR3 nucleotide sequence: TGTGCCAGCAGCCCGTGGACAAGCATTAATGAAAAACTGTTTTTT. The full variable domain, rest sourced from reference TRBV3-1 and TRBJ1-4, is DTAVSQTPKYLVTQMGNDKSIKCEQNLGHDTMYWYKQDSKKFLKIMFSYNNKELIINETVPNRFSPKSPDKAHLNLHINSLELGDSAVYFCASSPWTSINEKLFFGSGTQLSVL.